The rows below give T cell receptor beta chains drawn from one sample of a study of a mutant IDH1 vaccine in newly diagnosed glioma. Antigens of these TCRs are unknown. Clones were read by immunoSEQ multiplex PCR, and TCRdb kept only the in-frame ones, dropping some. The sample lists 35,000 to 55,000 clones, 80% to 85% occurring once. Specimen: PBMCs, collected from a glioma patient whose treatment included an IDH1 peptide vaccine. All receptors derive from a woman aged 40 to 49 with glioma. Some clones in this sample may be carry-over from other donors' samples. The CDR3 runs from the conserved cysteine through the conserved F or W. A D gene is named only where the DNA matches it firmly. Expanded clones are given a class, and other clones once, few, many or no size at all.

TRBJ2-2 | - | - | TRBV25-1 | TGTGCCAGCAGTGCGATTACCGGGGAGCTGTTTTTT | CASSAITGELFF
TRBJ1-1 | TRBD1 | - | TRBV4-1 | TGCGCCAGCAGCCAGCAGGGGGGGAACACTGAAGCTTTCTTT | CASSQQGGNTEAFF
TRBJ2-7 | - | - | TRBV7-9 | TGTGCCAGCGCGAGGGGGTGGCAAGCTGGGCAGCAGTACTTC | CASARGWQAGQQYF
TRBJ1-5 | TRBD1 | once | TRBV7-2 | TGTGCCAGCGGGGTGGGGACAGGTGATCAGCCCCAGCATTTT | CASGVGTGDQPQHF
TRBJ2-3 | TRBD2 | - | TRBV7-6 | TGTGCCAGCAGCCCACTTAGCGGGGAGACAGATACGCAGTATTTT | CASSPLSGETDTQYF
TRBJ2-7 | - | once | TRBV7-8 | TGTGCCAGCGCCCCCCGGGGTGTCCCCTACGAGCAGTACTTC | CASAPRGVPYEQYF
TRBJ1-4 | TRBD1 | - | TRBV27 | TGTGCCAGCAGTCTACAGGGGGATACTAATGAAAAACTGTTTTTT | CASSLQGDTNEKLFF
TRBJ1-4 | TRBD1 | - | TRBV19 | TGTGCCAGTAGTATGAGAGGGGGCTCAACTAATGAAAAACTGTTTTTT | CASSMRGGSTNEKLFF
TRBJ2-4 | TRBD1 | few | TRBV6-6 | TGTGCCAGCAGTTACTCCCTACAGGGGGCAAAAAACATTCAGTACTTC | CASSYSLQGAKNIQYF
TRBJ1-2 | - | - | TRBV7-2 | TGTGCCAGCAGCCTTAATGGCTACACCTTC | CASSLNGYTF
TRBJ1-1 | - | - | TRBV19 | TGTGCCAGTAGTATACGAGGGACAAGCCTAGATGAAGCTTTCTTT | CASSIRGTSLDEAFF
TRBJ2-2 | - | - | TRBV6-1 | TGTGCCAGCAGATGGTGGGGGATCACCGGGGAGCTGTTTTTT | CASRWWGITGELFF
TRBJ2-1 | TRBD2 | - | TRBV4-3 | TGCGCCAGCAGCCAAGATGCTAGCGGGGGCAATGAGCAGTTCTTC | CASSQDASGGNEQFF
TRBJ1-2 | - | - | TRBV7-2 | TGTGCCAGCAGCTTAGGTCCCGGACGCCTGGGCTACACCTTC | CASSLGPGRLGYTF
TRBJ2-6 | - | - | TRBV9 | TGTGCCAGCAGCGTAGAAGGTAGCTCTGGGGCCAACGTCCTGACTTTC | CASSVEGSSGANVLTF
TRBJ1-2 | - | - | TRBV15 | TGTGCCACCAGCAGAGAACCCGACTATGGCTACACCTTC | CATSREPDYGYTF
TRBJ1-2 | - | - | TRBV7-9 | TGTGCCAGCAGCTCCCCAGGGGATGGCTACACCTTC | CASSSPGDGYTF
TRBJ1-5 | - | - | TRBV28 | TGTGCCAGCAGTTTACGGGGGTATGATCAGCCCCAGCATTTT | CASSLRGYDQPQHF
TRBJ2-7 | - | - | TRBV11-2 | TGTGCCAGCAGCCTGGGCCAGGGACACTACGAGCAGTACTTC | CASSLGQGHYEQYF
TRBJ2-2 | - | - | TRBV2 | TGTGCCAGCAGGCCGAGGGTCGCGAACACCGGGGAGCTGTTTTTT | CASRPRVANTGELFF
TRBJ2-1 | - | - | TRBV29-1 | TGCAGCGCCGATTATAGCGGCGTTGAGCAGTTCTTC | CSADYSGVEQFF
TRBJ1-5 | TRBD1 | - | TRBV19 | TGTGCCAGTAGTATAGGGACAGGGACCAATCAGCCCCAGCATTTT | CASSIGTGTNQPQHF
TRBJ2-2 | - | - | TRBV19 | - | CASTSGSGELFF
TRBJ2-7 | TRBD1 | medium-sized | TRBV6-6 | TGTGCCAGCAGTTCCACGGAGAACAGGGGGTCTTACGAGCAGTACTTC | CASSSTENRGSYEQYF
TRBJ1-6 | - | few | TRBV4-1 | TGCGCCAGCAGCCAGCACAGGGATAATTCACCCCTCCACTTT | CASSQHRDNSPLHF
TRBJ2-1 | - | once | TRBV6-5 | TGTGCCAGCAGTAACGACTGGATGCAGTTCTTC | CASSNDWMQFF
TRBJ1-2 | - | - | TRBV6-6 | TGTGCCAGCAGTGGGACTAACTATGGCTACACCTTC | CASSGTNYGYTF
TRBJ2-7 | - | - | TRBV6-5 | TGTGCCAGCAGTTACGGGACCATCTACGAGCAGTACTTC | CASSYGTIYEQYF
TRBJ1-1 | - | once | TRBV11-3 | TGTGCCAGCAGGAAGACAGAGCACACTGAAGCTTTCTTT | CASRKTEHTEAFF
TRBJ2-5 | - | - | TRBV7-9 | TGTGCCAGCAGCTCCTCTAGGGAAGGGGTAGGACAAGAGACCCAGTACTTC | CASSSSREGVGQETQYF
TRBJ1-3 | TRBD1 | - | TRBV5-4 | TGTGCCAGCAGCTTGAAGGGCGAAAGGGACAGGGATTTTTTT | CASSLKGERDRDFF
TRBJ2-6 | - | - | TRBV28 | TGTGCCAGCAGTTTAACTTTCGGTTCTGGGGCCAACGTCCTGACTTTC | CASSLTFGSGANVLTF
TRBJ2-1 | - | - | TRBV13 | TGTGCCAGCAGCTCAGGGACGGCTGAATACAATGAGCAGTTCTTC | CASSSGTAEYNEQFF
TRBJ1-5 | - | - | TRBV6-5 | TGTGCCAGCAGTTACGGGGCGCTTCAGCCCCAGCATTTT | CASSYGALQPQHF
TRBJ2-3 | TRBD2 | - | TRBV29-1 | TGCAGCGGGGTAGCGGGCCGGGATACGCAGTATTTT | CSGVAGRDTQYF
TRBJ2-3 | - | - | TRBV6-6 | TGTGCCAGCAGTTCGCTAGCCCAAACTAGCACAGATACGCAGTATTTT | CASSSLAQTSTDTQYF
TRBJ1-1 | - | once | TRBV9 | TGTGCCAGCAGCGTAGGTAGTCGGCCTGAAGCTTTCTTT | CASSVGSRPEAFF
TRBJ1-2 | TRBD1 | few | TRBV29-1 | TGCAGCGCCCCGGGACAGGGGGCTGGCTACACCTTC | CSAPGQGAGYTF
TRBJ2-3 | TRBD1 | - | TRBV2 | TGTGCCAGCAGTGACGGGCTAGGACAGGGGGCAGGAGATACGCAGTATTTT | CASSDGLGQGAGDTQYF
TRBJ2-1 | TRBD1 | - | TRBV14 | TGTGCCAGCAGCCAACCGGGACAGTACAATGAGCAGTTCTTC | CASSQPGQYNEQFF
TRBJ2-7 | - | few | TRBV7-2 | TGTGCCAGCAGCTTAGGTGGGTCGCGGGGGCAAACCTACGAGCAGTACTTC | CASSLGGSRGQTYEQYF
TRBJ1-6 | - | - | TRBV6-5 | TGTGCCAGCACTGCTCCGGGAGGGGGGACCCTCCACTTT | CASTAPGGGTLHF
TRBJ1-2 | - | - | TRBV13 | TGTGCCAGCAGACTTCTTTCGGGGGGTCCCGATGGCTACACCTTC | CASRLLSGGPDGYTF
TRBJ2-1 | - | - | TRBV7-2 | TGTGCCAGCAGTTTGCGTGGCAATGAGCAGTTCTTC | CASSLRGNEQFF
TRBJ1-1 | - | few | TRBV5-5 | TGTGCCAGCAGCTTGGAAGTGTCGGTCCCTGAAGCTTTCTTT | CASSLEVSVPEAFF
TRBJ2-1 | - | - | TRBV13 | TGTGCCAGCAGCTCAATTTCTACCGGGACTTCCTCTTACAATGAGCAGTTCTTC | CASSSISTGTSSYNEQFF
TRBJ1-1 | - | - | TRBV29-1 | TGCAGCGTAGGTGGTCTCAGCACTGAAGCTTTCTTT | CSVGGLSTEAFF
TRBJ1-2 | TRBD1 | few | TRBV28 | TGTGCCAGCAGTTCGGCAGGGGGTCCCATGGACTATGGCTACACCTTC | CASSSAGGPMDYGYTF
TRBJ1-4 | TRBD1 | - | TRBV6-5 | TGTGCCAGCAGGGGCGGGACAGGGTCTGGGGAAAAACTGTTTTTT | CASRGGTGSGEKLFF
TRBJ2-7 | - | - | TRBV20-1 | TGCAGTATGGACGAGCAGTACTTC | CSMDEQYF
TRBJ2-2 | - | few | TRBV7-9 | TGTGCCAGCAGCTTAAGTTGGCAGAACACCGGGGAGCTGTTTTTT | CASSLSWQNTGELFF
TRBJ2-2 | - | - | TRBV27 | TGTGCCAGCAGTTTCAGGGGTTCGAACACCGGGGAGCTGTTTTTT | CASSFRGSNTGELFF
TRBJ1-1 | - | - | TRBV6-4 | TGTGCCAGCGTTAGACAGATGAACACTGAAGCTTTCTTT | CASVRQMNTEAFF
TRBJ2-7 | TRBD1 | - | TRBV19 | TGTGCCAGTAGTACTACAGGGGTGTGGGACGAGCAGTACTTC | CASSTTGVWDEQYF
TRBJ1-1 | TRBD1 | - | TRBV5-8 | TGTGCCAGCAGCTTGAGGCCGGGACAGGGAATTTTTGAAGCTTTCTTT | CASSLRPGQGIFEAFF
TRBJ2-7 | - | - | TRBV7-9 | TGTGCCAGCAGCGCCAGGGAGGGGGACACGTTCTACGAGCAGTACTTC | CASSAREGDTFYEQYF
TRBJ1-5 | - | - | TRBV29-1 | TGCAGCGTCGGGGATAGGATCAATCAGCCCCAGCATTTT | CSVGDRINQPQHF
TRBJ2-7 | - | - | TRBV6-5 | TGTGCCAGCAGTTTGGGGTTAGACGTTGAAGCCTACGAGCAGTACTTC | CASSLGLDVEAYEQYF